The text below deals with one TCR beta chain. The library targeted TCRbeta and was prepared with unique molecular identifiers. TCRdb redid the calling of the PCR reads with MiXCR, one entry per CDR3 protein. The sample yields 440,000 or so distinct CDR3 sequences, about a tenth seen once. The data were taken from a study of T-cell reconstitution after alpha-beta-depleted transplantation in children. Trimming stripped 7 bases from V and 0 bases from J, with 10 bases between. CDR1 is SGHRS, CDR2 YFSETQ, per germline. The CDR3 totals 14 residues. The source material was PBMCs from the stem cell graft donor, sampled from the stem cell graft. The receptor's source is a human donor who donated a stem cell graft to a child with acute myeloid leukemia. The chain has TRBV5-1 and TRBJ1-4, with unresolved D. In DNA form, the CDR3 reads TGCGCCAGCTCCGACCGGACAACTAATGAAAAACTGTTTTTT. Residues: CASSDRTTNEKLFF. The whole variable domain, filled in from reference TRBV5-1 and TRBJ1-4, reads KAGVTQTPRYLIKTRGQQVTLSCSPISGHRSVSWYQQTPGQGLQFLFEYFSETQRNKGNFPGRFSGRQFSNSRSEMNVSTLELGDSALYLCASSDRTTNEKLFFGSGTQLSVL.